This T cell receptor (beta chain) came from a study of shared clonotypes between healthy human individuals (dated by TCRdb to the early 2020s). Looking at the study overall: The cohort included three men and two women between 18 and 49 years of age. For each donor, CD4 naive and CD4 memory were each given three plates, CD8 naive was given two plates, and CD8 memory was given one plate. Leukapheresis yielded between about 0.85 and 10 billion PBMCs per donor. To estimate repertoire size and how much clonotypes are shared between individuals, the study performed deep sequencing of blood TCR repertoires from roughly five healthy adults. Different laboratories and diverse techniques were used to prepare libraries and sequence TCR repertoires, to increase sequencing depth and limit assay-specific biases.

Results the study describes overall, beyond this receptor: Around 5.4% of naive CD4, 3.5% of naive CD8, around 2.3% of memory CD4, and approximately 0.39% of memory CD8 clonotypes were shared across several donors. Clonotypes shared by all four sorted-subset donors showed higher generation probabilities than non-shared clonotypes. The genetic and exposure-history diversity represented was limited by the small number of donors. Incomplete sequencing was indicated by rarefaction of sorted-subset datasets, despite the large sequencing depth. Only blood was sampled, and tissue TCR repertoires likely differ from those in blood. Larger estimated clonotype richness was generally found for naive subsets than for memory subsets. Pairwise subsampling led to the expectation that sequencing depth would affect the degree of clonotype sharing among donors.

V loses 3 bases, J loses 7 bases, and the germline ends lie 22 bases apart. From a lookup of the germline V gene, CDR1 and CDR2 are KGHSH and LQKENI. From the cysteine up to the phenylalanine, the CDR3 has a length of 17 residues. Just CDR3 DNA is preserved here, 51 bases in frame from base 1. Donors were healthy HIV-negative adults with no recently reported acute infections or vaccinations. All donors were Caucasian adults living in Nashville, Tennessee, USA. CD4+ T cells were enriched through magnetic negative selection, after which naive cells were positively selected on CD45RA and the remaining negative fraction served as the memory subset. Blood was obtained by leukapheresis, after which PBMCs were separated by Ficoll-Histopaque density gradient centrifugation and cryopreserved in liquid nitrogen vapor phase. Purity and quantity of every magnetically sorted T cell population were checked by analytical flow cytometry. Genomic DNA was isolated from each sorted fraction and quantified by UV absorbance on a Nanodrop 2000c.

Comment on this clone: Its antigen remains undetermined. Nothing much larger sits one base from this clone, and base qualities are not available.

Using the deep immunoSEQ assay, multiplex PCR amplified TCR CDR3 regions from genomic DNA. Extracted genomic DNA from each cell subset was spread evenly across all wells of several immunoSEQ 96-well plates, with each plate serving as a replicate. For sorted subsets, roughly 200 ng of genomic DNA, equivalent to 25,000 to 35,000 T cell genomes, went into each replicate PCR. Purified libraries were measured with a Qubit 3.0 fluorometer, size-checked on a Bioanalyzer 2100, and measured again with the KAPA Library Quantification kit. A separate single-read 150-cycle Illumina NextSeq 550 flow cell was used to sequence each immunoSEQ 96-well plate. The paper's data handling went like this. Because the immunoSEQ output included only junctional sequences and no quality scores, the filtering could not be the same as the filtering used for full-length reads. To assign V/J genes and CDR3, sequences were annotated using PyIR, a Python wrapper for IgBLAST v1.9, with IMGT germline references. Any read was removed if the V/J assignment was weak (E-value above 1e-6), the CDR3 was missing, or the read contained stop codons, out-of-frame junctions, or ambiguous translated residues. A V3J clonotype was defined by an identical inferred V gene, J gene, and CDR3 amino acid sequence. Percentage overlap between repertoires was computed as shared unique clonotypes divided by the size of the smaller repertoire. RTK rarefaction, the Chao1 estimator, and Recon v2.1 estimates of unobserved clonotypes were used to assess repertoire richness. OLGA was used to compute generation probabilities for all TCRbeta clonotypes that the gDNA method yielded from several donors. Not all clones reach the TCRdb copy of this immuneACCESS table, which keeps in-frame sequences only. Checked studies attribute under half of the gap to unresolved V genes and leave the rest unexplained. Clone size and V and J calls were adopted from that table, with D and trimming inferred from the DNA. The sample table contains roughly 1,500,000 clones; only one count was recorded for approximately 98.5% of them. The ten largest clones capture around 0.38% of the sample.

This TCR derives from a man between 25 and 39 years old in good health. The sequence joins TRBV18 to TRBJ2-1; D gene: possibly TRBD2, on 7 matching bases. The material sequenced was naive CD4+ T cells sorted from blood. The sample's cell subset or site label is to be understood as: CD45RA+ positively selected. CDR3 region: CASSPQGGGTFLNEQFF. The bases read TGTGCCAGCTCACCTCAAGGGGGGGGCACTTTTCTGAATGAGCAGTTCTTC.